This TCR beta chain appears in the sequencing data of a study of cytomegalovirus exposure and HLA in healthy donors. Study in general: An earlier analysis found 100 million or so unique TCR beta sequences from 200 million or so T cells.

The PCR made use of 60 Vbeta and 13 Jbeta primers. Some clones are missing from TCRdb's copy, which holds only in-frame ones; the method was immunoSEQ multiplex PCR. The repertoire includes 80,000 to 100,000 clones, approximately 72% of them detected once, and over 9.5% sits in the top ten. CDR3 length: 16 amino acids. After removal of 1 base from V and 4 bases from J, the junction contained 10 bases not matched to a gene. CDR1 SGHRS and CDR2 YFSETQ come from the germline V gene. Details on this clone: Its specificity is not known.

Study-wide points: A later analysis reported that several of the most significant clusters appeared to be linked to common viral pathogens, among them Epstein-Barr virus. In a later analysis, V- and J-gene trimming of beta chains associated with a DCLRE1C missense variant, replicated independently.

The rearrangement links TRBV5-1 to TRBJ1-2, with TRBD1 matching 7 bases. The TCR was taken from a young man in good health and CMV-seropositive. Sequencing input: PBMCs. The DNA for the CDR3 is TGCGCCAGCAGCTTGACCCCCAACGACAGGGCCTATGGCTACACCTTC. This translates into CASSLTPNDRAYGYTF.